This record looks at one T cell receptor (beta chain) sequence and its context. Its cognate antigen is unknown. CDR3 size: 12 residues. Positively selected for CCR7, the CD45RO-negative cells used as naive CD8 cells excluded terminally differentiated effector memory CD45RA+ cells. The entry originates in a study of shared clonotypes between healthy human individuals. Across the whole study: CD8 memory received one plate per donor, CD8 naive two, CD4 memory three and CD4 naive three.

General study findings and limits: Investigators collected only blood, and repertoires in tissues likely differ.

Methods used by the authors: ImmunoSEQ output held junction-only sequences without quality scores, so filtering differed. TCRdb keeps only in-frame clones here, not all; method: immunoSEQ multiplex PCR. V and J calls and clone size follow that table, whereas D and trimming were derived from the DNA. The sample contains about 2.1 million clones, 85% to 95% of which appear only once. The sequenced material came from naive CD8+ T cells from PBMCs. The origin of this receptor is a man between 18 and 35 years old in good health. Some clones in this sample may be carry-over from other donors' samples. This chain links TRBV21-1 with TRBJ1-1; the D call of TRBD1 is as the table states it, not checked on the DNA. TRBV21-1 is listed as a pseudogene. CDR3 sequence reads: CASSEQGGEAFF. The CDR3 nucleotides read TGTGCCAGCAGCGAACAGGGTGGGGAAGCTTTCTTT.